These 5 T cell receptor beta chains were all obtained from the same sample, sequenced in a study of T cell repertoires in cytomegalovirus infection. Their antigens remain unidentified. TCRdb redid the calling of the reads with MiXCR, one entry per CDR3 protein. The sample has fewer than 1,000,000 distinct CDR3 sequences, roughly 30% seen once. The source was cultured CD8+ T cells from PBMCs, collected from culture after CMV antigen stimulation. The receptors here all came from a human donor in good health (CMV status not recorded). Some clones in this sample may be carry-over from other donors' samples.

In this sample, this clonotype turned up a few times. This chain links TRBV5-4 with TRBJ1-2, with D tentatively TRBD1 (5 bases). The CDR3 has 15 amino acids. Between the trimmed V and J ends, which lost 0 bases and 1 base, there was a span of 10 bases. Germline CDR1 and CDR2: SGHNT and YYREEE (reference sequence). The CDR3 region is CASSLEGTNNYGYTF. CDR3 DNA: TGTGCCAGCAGCTTGGAGGGGACCAATAACTATGGCTACACCTTC.

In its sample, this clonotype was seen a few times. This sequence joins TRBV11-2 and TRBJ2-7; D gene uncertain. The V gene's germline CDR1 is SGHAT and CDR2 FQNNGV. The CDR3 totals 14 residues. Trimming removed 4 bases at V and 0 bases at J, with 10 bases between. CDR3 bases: TGTGCCAGCAGCTCCGGGTGGAACTCCTACGAGCAGTACTTC. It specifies CASSSGWNSYEQYF.

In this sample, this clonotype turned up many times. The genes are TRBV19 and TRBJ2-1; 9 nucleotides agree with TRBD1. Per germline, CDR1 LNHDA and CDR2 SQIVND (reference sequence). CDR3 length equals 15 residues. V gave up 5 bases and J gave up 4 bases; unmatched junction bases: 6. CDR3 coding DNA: TGTGCCAGTAGTCCAACAGGGGGCGGGTACAATGAGCAGTTCTTC. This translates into CASSPTGGGYNEQFF.

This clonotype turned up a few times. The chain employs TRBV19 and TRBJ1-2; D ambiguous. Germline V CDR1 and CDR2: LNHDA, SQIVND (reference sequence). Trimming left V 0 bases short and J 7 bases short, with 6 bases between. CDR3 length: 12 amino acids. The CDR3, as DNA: TGTGCCAGTAGTATAGAAGAGGGTGGCTACACCTTC. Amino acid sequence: CASSIEEGGYTF. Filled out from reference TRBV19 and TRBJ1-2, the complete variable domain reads DGGITQSPKYLFRKEGQNVTLSCEQNLNHDAMYWYRQDPGQGLRLIYYSQIVNDFQKGDIAEGYSVSREKKESFPLTVTSAQKNPTAFYLCASSIEEGGYTFGSGTRLTVV.

The CDR3 nucleotides are TGTGCCAGCAGCTTAGAAGGGACGGATAATTCACCCCTCCACTTT. Residues: CASSLEGTDNSPLHF. V gene TRBV7-6 combines with J gene TRBJ1-6, with D possibly being TRBD1 (5 bases). Trimming cost V 1 base and J 5 bases, with 9 bases left between them. The germline CDR1 and CDR2 sequences are SGHVS and FNYEAQ. This CDR3 has 15 amino acids.